Below, one T cell receptor (beta chain) is given with its context. The data were taken from a study of blood T cell repertoires in COVID-19. V dropped 0 bases and J dropped 7 bases, with 13 bases sitting between them. Per the germline V gene, CDR1 is SGHRS and CDR2 is YFSETQ. CDR3 length: 14 amino acids. In the authors' workflow: Estimated nucleated cell counts came from reference gene primer amplification. Libraries were prepared by immunoSEQ multiplex PCR; TCRdb keeps only in-frame clonotypes and omits some of them. V and J calls and clone size are given by that table; D and trimming were obtained from the DNA. In the table there are 140,000 to 150,000 clones, 60% to 85% of which are singletons.

Sequenced material: peripheral blood. This chain joins TRBV5-1 and TRBJ1-2, with D unresolved. The TCR originated in a man aged 45 to 65 with acute or convalescent COVID-19. CDR3 loop: CASSLEAAGSGYTF. CDR3 DNA: TGCGCCAGCAGCTTGGAGGCGGCCGGCTCTGGCTACACCTTC.